Given below is one T cell receptor beta chain in context. Germline values: CDR1 KGHSH, CDR2 LQKENI. The CDR3 is made up of 17 amino acids. The trim removed 3 bases at V and 2 bases at J, leaving 7 bases unmatched. This entry is derived from a study of blood T cell repertoires in COVID-19. Sequenced by immunoSEQ multiplex PCR; TCRdb stores in-frame clones only, minus some. The table has fewer than 200,000 clones, 92% seen once; the top ten hold 4.8%. The chain combines TRBV18 with TRBJ2-2; TRBD1 matches at 9 bases. The receptor was isolated from a young man with COVID-19, enrolled during active disease. What was sequenced was peripheral blood. Written as DNA, the CDR3 is TGTGCCAGCTCACCGAGAATACAGGGGGCAAACACCGGGGAGCTGTTTTTT. As protein: CASSPRIQGANTGELFF.